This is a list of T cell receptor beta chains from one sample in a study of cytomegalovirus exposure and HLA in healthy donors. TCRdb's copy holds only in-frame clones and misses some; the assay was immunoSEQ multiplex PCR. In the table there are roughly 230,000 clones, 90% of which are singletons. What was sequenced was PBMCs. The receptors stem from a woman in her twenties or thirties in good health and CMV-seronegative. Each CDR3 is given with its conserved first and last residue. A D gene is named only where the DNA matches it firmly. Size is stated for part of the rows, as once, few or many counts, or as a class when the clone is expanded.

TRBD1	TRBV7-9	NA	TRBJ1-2	TGTGCCAGCAGCTTAGCGGGGACAGTCATGCACTATGGCTACACCTTC	CASSLAGTVMHYGYTF
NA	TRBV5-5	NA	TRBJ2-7	TGTGCCAGCAGGCCGGACTTGGACTCCTACGAGCAGTACTTC	CASRPDLDSYEQYF
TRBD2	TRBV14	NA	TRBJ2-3	TGTGCCAGCAGCTCGACATGGACGACTAGCGGGAGGGCCTTTAGCACAGATACGCAGTATTTT	CASSSTWTTSGRAFSTDTQYF
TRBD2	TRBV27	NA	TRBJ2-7	TGTGCCAGCAGTTTCCGGCACGGCGGGAGCTTTTACGAGCAGTACTTC	CASSFRHGGSFYEQYF
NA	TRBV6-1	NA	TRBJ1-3	TGTGCCAGCAGTGAAAGGGGGGCGGGAAACACCATATATTTT	CASSERGAGNTIYF
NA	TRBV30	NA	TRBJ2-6	TGTGCCTGGACCTTATCCCGGGCCAACGTCCTGACTTTC	CAWTLSRANVLTF
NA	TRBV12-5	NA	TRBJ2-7	TGTGCTAGTGGTTTGGTACTATCTGCAGCCACCTACGAGCAGTACTTC	CASGLVLSAATYEQYF
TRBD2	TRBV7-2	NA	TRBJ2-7	TGTGCCAGCAGCCCAACGAACGTACTAGCGGGTGTGCAGTACTTC	CASSPTNVLAGVQYF
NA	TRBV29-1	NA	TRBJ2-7	TGCAGCGTTGAAGAAACCGGGCCCAGTACGTACGAGCAGTACTTC	CSVEETGPSTYEQYF
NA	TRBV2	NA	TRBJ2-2	TGTGCCAGCAGTGAAGCTGGTGGGGCAGAACCGAGCCCGAACACCGGGGAGCTGTTTTTT	CASSEAGGAEPSPNTGELFF
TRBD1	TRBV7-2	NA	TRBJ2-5	TGTGCCAGCAGCTTGACAGGGATCGAGACCCAGTACTTC	CASSLTGIETQYF
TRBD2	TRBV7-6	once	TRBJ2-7	TGTGCCAGCAGCTTGGGGCCCGGGACTAGCAAGTTGGCCGAGCAGTACTTC	CASSLGPGTSKLAEQYF
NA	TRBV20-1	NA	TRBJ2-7	TGCAGTGCTAGACGGTCGCTGGAGCAGTACTTC	CSARRSLEQYF
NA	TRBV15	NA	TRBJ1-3	TGTGCCACCAGCAGAGATCAGGGCAGAGGAAACACCATATATTTT	CATSRDQGRGNTIYF
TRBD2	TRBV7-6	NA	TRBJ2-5	TGTGCCAGCAGCTTCGCTAGCGGGAGAGAGACCCAGTACTTC	CASSFASGRETQYF
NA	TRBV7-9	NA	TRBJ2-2	TGTGCCAGCAGCTTATATGATCCAATCACCGGGGAGCTGTTTTTT	CASSLYDPITGELFF
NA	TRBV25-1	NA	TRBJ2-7	TGTGCCAGCAGGGCGACGGAGCCCTACGAGCAGTACTTC	CASRATEPYEQYF
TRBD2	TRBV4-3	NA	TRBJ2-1	TGCGCCAGCAGCCAAGATAGCCTTAGCGGGAGGGCCAATGAGCAGTTCTTC	CASSQDSLSGRANEQFF
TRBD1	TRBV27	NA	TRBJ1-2	TGTGCCAGCAGTCGGGACAGGACTTTCTATGGCTACACCTTC	CASSRDRTFYGYTF
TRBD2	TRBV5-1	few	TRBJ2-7	TGCGCCAGCAGCGGGGGACTAGCGGGAGTAGGAGAGCAGTACTTC	CASSGGLAGVGEQYF
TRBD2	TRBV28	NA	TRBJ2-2	TGTGCCAGCAGATGGACTAGCGGGGGACATGCGAACACCGGGGAGCTGTTTTTT	CASRWTSGGHANTGELFF
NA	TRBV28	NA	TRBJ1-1	TGTGCCAGCAGTCGCGGGGGCAGGGCGGACACTGAAGCTTTCTTT	CASSRGGRADTEAFF
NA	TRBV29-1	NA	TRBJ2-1	TGCAGCGTTGAAAATCCGGGACACAATGAGCAGTTCTTC	CSVENPGHNEQFF
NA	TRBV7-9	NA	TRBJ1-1	TGTGCCAGCAGGCAGAACACTGAAGCTTTCTTT	CASRQNTEAFF
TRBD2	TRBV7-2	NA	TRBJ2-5	TGTGCCAGCAGCTCGGCGGCCCAACTAGCGGGAGGAAGGGAGACCCAGTACTTC	CASSSAAQLAGGRETQYF
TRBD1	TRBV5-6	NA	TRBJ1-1	TGTGCCAGCAGCTTAAAACCGACAGGGATGAACACTGAAGCTTTCTTT	CASSLKPTGMNTEAFF
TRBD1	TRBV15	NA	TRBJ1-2	TGTGCCACCAGCAGACTTGACAGGGGACGGGATGGCTACACCTTC	CATSRLDRGRDGYTF
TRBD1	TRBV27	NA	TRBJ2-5	TGTGCCAGTAAGAAACGACAGGGGGGGAAGACCCAGTACTTC	CASKKRQGGKTQYF
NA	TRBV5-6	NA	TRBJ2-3	TGTGCCAGCACCTGGCAAGACACAGATACGCAGTATTTT	CASTWQDTDTQYF
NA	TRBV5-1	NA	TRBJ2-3	TGCGCCAGCAGACTAGGACAGGAGGGAGATACGCAGTATTTT	CASRLGQEGDTQYF
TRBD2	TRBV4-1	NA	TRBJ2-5	TGCGCCAGCAGCCAACCTAGCGGGAATCGGGAGACCCAGTACTTC	CASSQPSGNRETQYF
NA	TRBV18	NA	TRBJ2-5	TGTGCCAGCTCACCACTAGAGTCTCAAGAGACCCAGTACTTC	CASSPLESQETQYF
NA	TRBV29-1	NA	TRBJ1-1	TGCAGCGTTGAAACAGGCTATAACACTGAAGCTTTCTTT	CSVETGYNTEAFF
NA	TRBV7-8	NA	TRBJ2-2	TGTGCCAGCAGCTTAGCAGGGTGGGGCACCGGGGAGCTGTTTTTT	CASSLAGWGTGELFF
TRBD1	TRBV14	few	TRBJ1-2	TGTGCCAGCAGCCCCGGGACAGGGCCGAACTTGGACGGCTACACCTTC	CASSPGTGPNLDGYTF
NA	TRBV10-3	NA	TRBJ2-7	TGTGCCATCAGTGACGACTCCTACGAGCAGTACTTC	CAISDDSYEQYF
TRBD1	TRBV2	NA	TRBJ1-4	TGTGCCAGCAGTGAATGGCAGGGGGGCGAAAAACTGTTTTTT	CASSEWQGGEKLFF
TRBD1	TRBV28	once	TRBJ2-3	TGTGCCAGCAGTTTATTGGCAGGGGGAGAGGCAGATACGCAGTATTTT	CASSLLAGGEADTQYF
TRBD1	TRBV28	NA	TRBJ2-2	TGTGCCAGCAGTTTGGCTCGGTGGGGACAGACGAACACCGGGGAGCTGTTTTTT	CASSLARWGQTNTGELFF
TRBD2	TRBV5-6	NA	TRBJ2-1	TGTGCCAGCAGCTCGGGGGGGTGGAATGAGCAGTTCTTC	CASSSGGWNEQFF
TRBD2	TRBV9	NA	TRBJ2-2	TGTGCCAGCAGCACCCTAGCGGGAGGGGGCACCGGGGAGCTGTTTTTT	CASSTLAGGGTGELFF
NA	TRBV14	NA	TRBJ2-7	TGTGCCAGCAGCCAAGATCCGGGAGCCTACGAGCAGTACTTC	CASSQDPGAYEQYF
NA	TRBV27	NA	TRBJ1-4	TGTGCCAGCAGCCCGATACAGCTCCGAAATGAAAAACTGTTTTTT	CASSPIQLRNEKLFF